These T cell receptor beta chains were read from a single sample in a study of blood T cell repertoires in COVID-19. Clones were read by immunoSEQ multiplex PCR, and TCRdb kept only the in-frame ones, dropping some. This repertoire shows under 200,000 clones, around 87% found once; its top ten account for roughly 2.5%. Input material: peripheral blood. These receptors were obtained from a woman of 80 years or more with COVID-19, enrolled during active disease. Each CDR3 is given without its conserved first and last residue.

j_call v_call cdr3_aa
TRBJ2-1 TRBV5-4 ASSLGTSGGVNEQF
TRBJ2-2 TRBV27 ASSPLWGDSSPSGELF
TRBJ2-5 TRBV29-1 SVATGGQETQY
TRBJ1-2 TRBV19 ASNTGTGSNYGYT
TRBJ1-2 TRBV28 ASSLEGAGYGYT
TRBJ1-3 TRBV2 ASSRGTGGSGNTIY
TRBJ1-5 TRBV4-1 ASSQETRASQH
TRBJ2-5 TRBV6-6 ASSTKATSETQY
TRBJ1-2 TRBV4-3 ASSQLPATGTNYGYT
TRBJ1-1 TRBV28 ASSPSLVSTEAF
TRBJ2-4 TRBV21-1 ASSISSGGPKNIQY
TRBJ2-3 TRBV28 AISGRGDTQY